Listed below are T cell receptor beta chains from one sample, sequenced in a study of blood T cell repertoires in COVID-19. TCRdb's table, derived via immunoSEQ multiplex PCR, lists solely in-frame clones and lacks some. Of fewer than 350,000 clones listed, around 87% are singletons. Input material: PBMCs or T cells enriched from blood (not recorded which). The receptors were gathered from a young woman with acute COVID-19. CDR3s include the opening cysteine and the closing phenylalanine or tryptophan. The order of the fields is D gene, V gene, J gene, clone size, CDR3 protein, CDR3 DNA. The D gene is left open where the match is weak. A row's size may be missing; if present it is once, few, many or a size class.

d_call: -
v_call: TRBV10-3
j_call: TRBJ1-1
clone_size: few
cdr3_aa: CAISESRTGGVTEAFF
cdr3_nt: TGTGCCATCAGTGAGTCCCGGACGGGCGGGGTGACTGAAGCTTTCTTT

d_call: TRBD1
v_call: TRBV7-9
j_call: TRBJ1-4
clone_size: -
cdr3_aa: CASSNQWTGVEKLFF
cdr3_nt: TGTGCCAGCAGCAATCAATGGACAGGGGTTGAAAAACTGTTTTTT

d_call: TRBD2
v_call: TRBV7-9
j_call: TRBJ2-7
clone_size: once
cdr3_aa: CASSPTGLAPFEQYF
cdr3_nt: TGTGCCAGCAGCCCAACGGGACTAGCCCCCTTCGAGCAGTACTTC

d_call: -
v_call: TRBV4-1
j_call: TRBJ2-5
clone_size: -
cdr3_aa: CASSHALTRGYQETQYF
cdr3_nt: TGCGCCAGCAGCCACGCGTTGACCAGAGGGTACCAAGAGACCCAGTACTTC

d_call: -
v_call: TRBV19
j_call: TRBJ1-1
clone_size: -
cdr3_aa: CASSIDIQTEAFF
cdr3_nt: TGTGCCAGTAGTATAGATATCCAGACTGAAGCTTTCTTT

d_call: -
v_call: TRBV30
j_call: TRBJ1-1
clone_size: few
cdr3_aa: CAWSVEGGGDLFF
cdr3_nt: TGTGCCTGGAGTGTAGAGGGCGGGGGGGATCTTTTCTTT

d_call: -
v_call: TRBV5-1
j_call: TRBJ2-2
clone_size: -
cdr3_aa: CASTGSGELFF
cdr3_nt: TGCGCCAGTACAGGGTCCGGGGAGCTGTTTTTT

d_call: TRBD1
v_call: TRBV10-3
j_call: TRBJ2-7
clone_size: -
cdr3_aa: CAIRGTAQFYEQYF
cdr3_nt: TGTGCCATCAGGGGGACAGCCCAATTCTACGAGCAGTACTTC

d_call: TRBD2
v_call: TRBV5-1
j_call: TRBJ2-1
clone_size: -
cdr3_aa: CASSFGLAGSNEQFF
cdr3_nt: TGCGCCAGCAGCTTCGGTCTAGCGGGAAGTAATGAGCAGTTCTTC

d_call: TRBD1
v_call: TRBV11-2
j_call: TRBJ1-1
clone_size: -
cdr3_aa: CASSLAGQGRNTEAFF
cdr3_nt: TGTGCCAGCAGCTTAGCGGGACAGGGGCGAAACACTGAAGCTTTCTTT

d_call: TRBD1
v_call: TRBV2
j_call: TRBJ1-5
clone_size: -
cdr3_aa: CASSPQGFGNQPQHF
cdr3_nt: TGTGCCAGCAGTCCACAGGGGTTTGGCAATCAGCCCCAGCATTTT

d_call: TRBD1
v_call: TRBV18
j_call: TRBJ1-6
clone_size: -
cdr3_aa: CASSRAPGQPNSPLHF
cdr3_nt: TGTGCCAGCTCACGAGCCCCGGGACAGCCAAATTCACCCCTCCACTTT

d_call: TRBD1
v_call: TRBV9
j_call: TRBJ2-5
clone_size: -
cdr3_aa: CASSAQTGLGQETQYF
cdr3_nt: TGTGCCAGCAGCGCCCAGACAGGGCTGGGCCAAGAGACCCAGTACTTC

d_call: TRBD2
v_call: TRBV4-3
j_call: TRBJ2-5
clone_size: -
cdr3_aa: CASSQDISGRGQETQYF
cdr3_nt: TGCGCCAGCAGCCAAGATATCAGCGGGAGAGGACAAGAGACCCAGTACTTC

d_call: TRBD2
v_call: TRBV29-1
j_call: TRBJ2-3
clone_size: -
cdr3_aa: CSVRGAAGVGADTQYF
cdr3_nt: TGCAGCGTTCGAGGCGCGGCGGGAGTAGGGGCAGATACGCAGTATTTT

d_call: TRBD2
v_call: TRBV7-2
j_call: TRBJ2-1
clone_size: -
cdr3_aa: CASSLGPLAGNNEQFF
cdr3_nt: TGTGCCAGCAGCTTAGGGCCTCTAGCGGGAAACAATGAGCAGTTCTTC

d_call: -
v_call: TRBV19
j_call: TRBJ2-3
clone_size: -
cdr3_aa: CASSMSRGQRTDTQYF
cdr3_nt: TGTGCCAGTAGTATGTCCCGAGGACAGAGGACAGATACGCAGTATTTT

d_call: -
v_call: TRBV27
j_call: TRBJ1-5
clone_size: -
cdr3_aa: CASSLVHHYSNQPQHF
cdr3_nt: TGTGCCAGCAGTTTAGTACACCATTATAGCAATCAGCCCCAGCATTTT

d_call: -
v_call: TRBV7-2
j_call: TRBJ2-7
clone_size: -
cdr3_aa: CASSLNSVFEQYF
cdr3_nt: TGTGCCAGCAGCTTAAACTCCGTCTTCGAGCAGTACTTC

d_call: TRBD1
v_call: TRBV10-2
j_call: TRBJ1-3
clone_size: few
cdr3_aa: CASSERGGGGLSGNTIYF
cdr3_nt: TGCGCCAGCAGTGAGCGTGGAGGAGGGGGCCTCTCTGGAAACACCATATATTTT

d_call: -
v_call: TRBV21-1
j_call: TRBJ1-1
clone_size: -
cdr3_aa: CASSTRPGTGLNTEAFF
cdr3_nt: TGTGCCAGCAGCACTCGTCCCGGGACAGGGTTGAACACTGAAGCTTTCTTT

d_call: -
v_call: TRBV5-4
j_call: TRBJ2-7
clone_size: -
cdr3_aa: CASSLDRYEQYF
cdr3_nt: TGTGCCAGCAGCTTGGACAGATACGAGCAGTACTTC

d_call: -
v_call: TRBV29-1
j_call: TRBJ1-2
clone_size: once
cdr3_aa: CSVEEPDGRGPFSYGYTF
cdr3_nt: TGCAGCGTTGAAGAACCTGATGGCAGGGGCCCTTTTAGCTATGGCTACACCTTC

d_call: TRBD1
v_call: TRBV25-1
j_call: TRBJ2-7
clone_size: -
cdr3_aa: CASSDPGQGQYEQYF
cdr3_nt: TGTGCCAGCAGTGACCCGGGACAGGGGCAGTACGAGCAGTACTTC

d_call: TRBD1
v_call: TRBV6-5
j_call: TRBJ2-7
clone_size: -
cdr3_aa: CASSIQQGAGWEQYF
cdr3_nt: TGTGCCAGCAGTATCCAACAGGGGGCGGGCTGGGAGCAGTACTTC

d_call: TRBD2
v_call: TRBV13
j_call: TRBJ2-7
clone_size: -
cdr3_aa: CASSLGRLAGSSYEQYF
cdr3_nt: TGTGCCAGCAGCTTAGGAAGGCTAGCGGGTAGCTCCTACGAGCAGTACTTC

d_call: -
v_call: TRBV19
j_call: TRBJ2-4
clone_size: -
cdr3_aa: CASTRGGDIQYF
cdr3_nt: TGTGCCAGCACCAGGGGTGGGGACATTCAGTACTTC

d_call: TRBD1
v_call: TRBV27
j_call: TRBJ2-2
clone_size: once
cdr3_aa: CASSFHRGTNTGELFF
cdr3_nt: TGTGCCAGCAGTTTTCACAGGGGGACTAACACCGGGGAGCTGTTTTTT

d_call: -
v_call: TRBV28
j_call: TRBJ1-1
clone_size: -
cdr3_aa: CASSERGRNTEAFF
cdr3_nt: TGTGCCAGCAGTGAGCGGGGGCGGAACACTGAAGCTTTCTTT

d_call: TRBD1
v_call: TRBV7-2
j_call: TRBJ1-2
clone_size: -
cdr3_aa: CASSLDRRYGYTF
cdr3_nt: TGTGCCAGCAGCTTGGACAGGCGGTATGGCTACACCTTC

d_call: -
v_call: TRBV30
j_call: TRBJ2-2
clone_size: -
cdr3_aa: CAWSETTANTGELFF
cdr3_nt: TGTGCCTGGAGTGAAACGACAGCGAACACCGGGGAGCTGTTTTTT

d_call: -
v_call: TRBV6-5
j_call: TRBJ2-3
clone_size: -
cdr3_aa: CASSIGDTQYF
cdr3_nt: TGTGCCAGCAGTATCGGAGATACGCAGTATTTT

d_call: -
v_call: TRBV27
j_call: TRBJ2-7
clone_size: -
cdr3_aa: CASSSGLTQDEQYF
cdr3_nt: TGTGCCAGCAGTTCGGGACTGACTCAGGACGAGCAGTACTTC

d_call: TRBD2
v_call: TRBV4-3
j_call: TRBJ2-2
clone_size: -
cdr3_aa: CASSRTSGSTGELFF
cdr3_nt: TGCGCCAGCAGCCGGACTAGCGGGAGCACCGGGGAGCTGTTTTTT

d_call: -
v_call: TRBV7-9
j_call: TRBJ1-5
clone_size: -
cdr3_aa: CASSLSAGGGSQPQHF
cdr3_nt: TGTGCCAGCAGCTTATCGGCGGGAGGGGGTAGTCAGCCCCAGCATTTT

d_call: -
v_call: TRBV4-1
j_call: TRBJ2-2
clone_size: -
cdr3_aa: CASSQTGVGELFF
cdr3_nt: TGCGCCAGCAGCCAGACAGGAGTCGGGGAGCTGTTTTTT

d_call: -
v_call: TRBV6-6
j_call: TRBJ2-1
clone_size: once
cdr3_aa: CASSPTSSYNEQFF
cdr3_nt: TGTGCCAGCAGCCCTACGAGCTCCTACAATGAGCAGTTCTTC

d_call: TRBD2
v_call: TRBV28
j_call: TRBJ2-1
clone_size: -
cdr3_aa: CASSLSGRVYNEQFF
cdr3_nt: TGTGCCAGCAGTTTATCCGGGAGGGTTTACAATGAGCAGTTCTTC

d_call: -
v_call: TRBV5-8
j_call: TRBJ1-4
clone_size: -
cdr3_aa: CASSEYIVEKLFF
cdr3_nt: TGTGCCAGCAGCGAGTATATAGTCGAAAAACTGTTTTTT

d_call: TRBD1
v_call: TRBV2
j_call: TRBJ2-7
clone_size: -
cdr3_aa: CASSSRTGLAEQYF
cdr3_nt: TGTGCCAGCAGTTCACGGACAGGGCTGGCCGAGCAGTACTTC

d_call: -
v_call: TRBV7-9
j_call: TRBJ1-1
clone_size: few
cdr3_aa: CASSPSGGTEAFF
cdr3_nt: TGTGCCAGCAGCCCCTCGGGGGGCACTGAAGCTTTCTTT

d_call: -
v_call: TRBV5-8
j_call: TRBJ1-5
clone_size: -
cdr3_aa: CASSSQGISNQPQHF
cdr3_nt: TGTGCCAGCAGCTCTCAGGGGATTAGCAATCAGCCCCAGCATTTT

d_call: TRBD1
v_call: TRBV4-3
j_call: TRBJ2-5
clone_size: few
cdr3_aa: CASSLRTGTAYETQYF
cdr3_nt: TGCGCCAGCAGCCTCAGAACCGGGACAGCATACGAGACCCAGTACTTC

d_call: -
v_call: TRBV6-4
j_call: TRBJ2-2
clone_size: -
cdr3_aa: CASSDGQAEGELFF
cdr3_nt: TGTGCCAGCAGTGACGGGCAGGCTGAGGGGGAGCTGTTTTTT

d_call: TRBD1
v_call: TRBV5-4
j_call: TRBJ1-2
clone_size: -
cdr3_aa: CASSPAGGQTMGYTF
cdr3_nt: TGTGCCAGCAGCCCCGCAGGGGGACAAACTATGGGCTACACCTTC